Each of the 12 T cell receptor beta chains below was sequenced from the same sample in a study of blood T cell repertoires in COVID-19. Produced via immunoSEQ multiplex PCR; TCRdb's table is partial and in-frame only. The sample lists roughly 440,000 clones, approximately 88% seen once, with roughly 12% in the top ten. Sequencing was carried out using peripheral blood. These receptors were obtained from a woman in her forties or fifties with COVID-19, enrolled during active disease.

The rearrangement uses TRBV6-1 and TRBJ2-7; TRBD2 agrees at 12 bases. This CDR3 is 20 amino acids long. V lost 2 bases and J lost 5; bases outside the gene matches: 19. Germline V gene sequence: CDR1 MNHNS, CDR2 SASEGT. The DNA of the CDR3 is TGTGCCAGCAGTGAAATCCCTCACCTAGCGGGGGGGCCCCTATTTGACGAGCAGTACTTC. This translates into CASSEIPHLAGGPLFDEQYF.

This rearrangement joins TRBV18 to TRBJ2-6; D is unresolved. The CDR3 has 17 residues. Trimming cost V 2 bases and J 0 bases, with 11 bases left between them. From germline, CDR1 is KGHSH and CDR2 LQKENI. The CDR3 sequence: CASSPSQSSSGANVLTF. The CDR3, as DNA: TGTGCCAGCTCACCATCACAATCCTCCTCTGGGGCCAACGTCCTGACTTTC.

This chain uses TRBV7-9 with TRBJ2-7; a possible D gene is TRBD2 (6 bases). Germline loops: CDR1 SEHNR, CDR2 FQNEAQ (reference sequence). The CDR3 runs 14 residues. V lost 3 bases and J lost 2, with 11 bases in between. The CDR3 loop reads CASSFDGGPYEQYF. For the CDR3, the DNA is TGTGCCAGCAGCTTTGACGGGGGACCCTACGAGCAGTACTTC.

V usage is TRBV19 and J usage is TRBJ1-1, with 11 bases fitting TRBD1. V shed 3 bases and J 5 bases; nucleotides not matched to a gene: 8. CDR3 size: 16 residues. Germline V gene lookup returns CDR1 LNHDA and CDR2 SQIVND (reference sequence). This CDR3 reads CASSIPGQGARTEAFF. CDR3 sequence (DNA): TGTGCCAGTAGTATTCCTGGACAGGGGGCGCGGACTGAAGCTTTCTTT. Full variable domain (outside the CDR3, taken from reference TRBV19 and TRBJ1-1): DGGITQSPKYLFRKEGQNVTLSCEQNLNHDAMYWYRQDPGQGLRLIYYSQIVNDFQKGDIAEGYSVSREKKESFPLTVTSAQKNPTAFYLCASSIPGQGARTEAFFGQGTRLTVV.

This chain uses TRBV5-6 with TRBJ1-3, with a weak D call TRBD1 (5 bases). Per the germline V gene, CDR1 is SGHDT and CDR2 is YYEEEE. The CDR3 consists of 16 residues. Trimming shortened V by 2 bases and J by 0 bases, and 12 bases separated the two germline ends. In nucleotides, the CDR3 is TGTGCCAGCAGCTTTGGGGCCGGGGGCTCTGGAAACACCATATATTTT. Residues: CASSFGAGGSGNTIYF.

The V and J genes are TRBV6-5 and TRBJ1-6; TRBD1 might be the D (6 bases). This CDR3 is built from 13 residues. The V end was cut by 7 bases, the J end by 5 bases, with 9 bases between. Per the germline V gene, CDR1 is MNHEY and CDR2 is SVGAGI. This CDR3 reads CASKGVDNSPLHF. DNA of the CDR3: TGTGCCAGCAAGGGGGTTGATAATTCACCCCTCCACTTT.

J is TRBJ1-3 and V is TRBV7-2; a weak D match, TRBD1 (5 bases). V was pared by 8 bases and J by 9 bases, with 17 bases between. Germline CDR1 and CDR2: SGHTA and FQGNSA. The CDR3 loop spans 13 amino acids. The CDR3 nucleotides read TGTGCCAGCGGGCCGGCAGGGAGGGGCACCATATATTTT. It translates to CASGPAGRGTIYF.

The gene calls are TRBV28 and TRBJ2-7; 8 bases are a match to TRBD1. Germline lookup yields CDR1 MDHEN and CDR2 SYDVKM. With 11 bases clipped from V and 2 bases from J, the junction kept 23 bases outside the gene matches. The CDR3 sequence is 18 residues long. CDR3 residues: CALSRFGTGRGNTYEQYF. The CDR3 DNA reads TGTGCCTTGTCGAGGTTCGGGACAGGAAGGGGAAACACCTACGAGCAGTACTTC.

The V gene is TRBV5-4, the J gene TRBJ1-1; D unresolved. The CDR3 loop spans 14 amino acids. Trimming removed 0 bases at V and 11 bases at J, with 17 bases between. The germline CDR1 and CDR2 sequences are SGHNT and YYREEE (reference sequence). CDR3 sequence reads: CASSLDGYSETAFF. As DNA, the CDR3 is TGTGCCAGCAGCTTGGACGGATACAGTGAAACGGCTTTCTTT.

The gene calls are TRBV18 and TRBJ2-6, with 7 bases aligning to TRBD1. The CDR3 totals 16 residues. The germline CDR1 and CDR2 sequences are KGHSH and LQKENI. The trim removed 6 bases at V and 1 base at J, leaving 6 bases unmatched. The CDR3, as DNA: TGTGCCAGCTCCCGGACAGGCGAGTCTGGGGCCAACGTCCTGACTTTC. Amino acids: CASSRTGESGANVLTF.

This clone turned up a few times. CDR3 sequence reads: CASSSTHGQTQYF. The CDR3 bases are TGTGCCAGCAGCTCGACACATGGTCAGACCCAGTACTTC. The gene calls are TRBV7-3 and TRBJ2-5; no firm D call. Germline CDR1 reads SGHTA; CDR2 reads FQGTGA. V lost 4 bases, J lost 6 bases, and 12 bases lay in between. The CDR3 length is 13 residues.

The CDR3 DNA reads TGTGCCAGCAGCGTAGCTCCGCGGGACGGCCACTCCTACGAGCAGTACTTC. Translating it yields CASSVAPRDGHSYEQYF. The chain carries TRBV9 and TRBJ2-7; possible D gene TRBD2, 6 bases. CDR3 length equals 17 residues. Trimming removed 0 bases at V and 0 bases at J, with 16 bases between. Germline lookup yields CDR1 SGDLS and CDR2 YYNGEE. The full variable domain, with the rest looked up from reference TRBV9 and TRBJ2-7, is DSGVTQTPKHLITATGQRVTLRCSPRSGDLSVYWYQQSLDQGLQFLIQYYNGEERAKGNILERFSAQQFPDLHSELNLSSLELGDSALYFCASSVAPRDGHSYEQYFGPGTRLTVT.